This is a list of T cell receptor beta chains from one sample in a study of OX40 agonist ivuxolimab in advanced cancers. The protocol was immunoSEQ multiplex PCR, while the TCRdb copy is restricted to in-frame clones and leaves out a portion. The sample carries 100,000 to 110,000 clones, 75% to 95% recorded once. Source: CD4+ or CD8+ T cells sorted from blood, taken in a trial of the OX40 agonist ivuxolimab. Receptor source: an adult with an advanced solid tumor such as melanoma, head and neck, liver or kidney cancer. Both conserved end residues are part of each CDR3. D genes are given only for firm matches. For some rows the clone size is stated as once, few or many, or as a class when expanded; others skip it.

d_gene	abundance	j_gene	v_gene	CDR3nt	CDR3aa
-	-	TRBJ2-1	TRBV18	TGTGCCAGCTCACCAACCTTAGTCGGGGTAGGTGAGCAGTTCTTC	CASSPTLVGVGEQFF
TRBD2	few	TRBJ2-6	TRBV19	TGTGCCAGTAGTATGATACCGGGACTAGCGGGAGCTGGGGCCAACGTCCTGACTTTC	CASSMIPGLAGAGANVLTF
TRBD2	-	TRBJ2-1	TRBV18	TGTGCCAGCTCGCGGACTAGCGGTTTAGGCAATGAGCAGTTCTTC	CASSRTSGLGNEQFF
-	-	TRBJ2-7	TRBV11-2	TGTGCCAGCAGCTCACCTCTGCGGGGGCCCACCTACGAGCAGTACTTC	CASSSPLRGPTYEQYF
TRBD1	-	TRBJ1-5	TRBV6-5	TGTGCCAGCAGATTGACAGGGAACAATCAGCCCCAGCATTTT	CASRLTGNNQPQHF
-	-	TRBJ2-3	TRBV5-1	TGCGCCAGCAGCATCACCGGGGCAGATACGCAGTATTTT	CASSITGADTQYF
TRBD2	-	TRBJ2-1	TRBV4-3	TGCGCCAGCAGCCAAGGGGTTGGACTAGCGGGCCGCGAGCAGTTCTTC	CASSQGVGLAGREQFF
-	-	TRBJ2-1	TRBV15	TGTGCCACCAGCAGAGCCTCGAACCCAAACAATGAGCAGTTCTTC	CATSRASNPNNEQFF
-	-	TRBJ2-5	TRBV18	TGTGCCAGCTCACCAACTAGACAAGAGACCCAGTACTTC	CASSPTRQETQYF
TRBD2	-	TRBJ2-7	TRBV5-4	TGTGCCAGCAAGTTTAGCGGGAGTTACGAGCAGTACTTC	CASKFSGSYEQYF
-	-	TRBJ2-7	TRBV7-8	TGTGCCAGCAGCCTGACTAGAAGTCTTGAGCAGTACTTC	CASSLTRSLEQYF
-	-	TRBJ2-5	TRBV7-9	TGTGCCAGCAGCCCCATGATCGCAGGGTATCGGGGCTACAGGGAGACCCAGTACTTC	CASSPMIAGYRGYRETQYF
-	-	TRBJ1-5	TRBV28	TGTGCCAGCAGTTTTTACGGAGGCAATCAGCCCCAGCATTTT	CASSFYGGNQPQHF
-	-	TRBJ2-2	TRBV7-3	TGTGCCAGCAGCACCACCAACACCGGGGAGCTGTTTTTT	CASSTTNTGELFF
TRBD1	-	TRBJ2-2	TRBV5-8	TGTGCCAGCAGCTCACATAAGGGACAGGCATCGGCCGGGGAGCTGTTTTTT	CASSSHKGQASAGELFF
TRBD2	-	TRBJ2-1	TRBV14	TGTGCCAGCAGCCTAACTAGCGGGAGGTTTTTTAACAATGAGCAGTTCTTC	CASSLTSGRFFNNEQFF
TRBD2	-	TRBJ2-3	TRBV19	TGTGCCAGTAGTATAGGAGCGGGAGGGCCTGCAGATACGCAGTATTTT	CASSIGAGGPADTQYF
TRBD2	-	TRBJ2-7	TRBV10-3	TGTGCCATCAGCCCGACTAGCGGGACTGTCTACGAGCAGTACTTC	CAISPTSGTVYEQYF
-	-	TRBJ2-7	TRBV5-1	TGCGCCAGCAGCCCTCAGGGGACCTACGAGCAGTACTTC	CASSPQGTYEQYF
-	-	TRBJ1-3	TRBV28	TGTGCCAGCACCAACCGGGCTTACGGGGGAAGTGCCAACCTTGGAAACACCATATATTTT	CASTNRAYGGSANLGNTIYF
-	-	TRBJ2-7	TRBV18	TGTGCCAGCTCACCATTGGGGATGAGCTCCTACGAGCAGTACTTC	CASSPLGMSSYEQYF
TRBD1	-	TRBJ1-2	TRBV28	TGTGCCAGCACCCCTTGGGGACAGGGGATCTATGGCTACACCTTC	CASTPWGQGIYGYTF
-	-	TRBJ2-5	TRBV5-6	TGTGCCAGCAGCGGTCTATCACAAGAGACCCAGTACTTC	CASSGLSQETQYF
TRBD1	-	TRBJ1-5	TRBV29-1	TGCAGCGTTGCGGGACAGGGGGATCAGCCCCAGCATTTT	CSVAGQGDQPQHF
TRBD1	-	TRBJ2-5	TRBV11-3	TGTGCCAGCAGCTTATCGATAGGACAGGACCAGTACTTC	CASSLSIGQDQYF
-	-	TRBJ2-2	TRBV5-1	TGCGCCAGCAGCTTGATGGAGGCTAGGACCGGGGAGCTGTTTTTT	CASSLMEARTGELFF
TRBD1	-	TRBJ2-7	TRBV5-1	TGCGCCAGCAGCCAAAGACAGGGGGGGGGCGAGCAGTACTTC	CASSQRQGGGEQYF
TRBD2	-	TRBJ2-7	TRBV5-1	TGCGCCAGCAGCTTGGCAGGCGGGGGCTCCTACGAGCAGTACTTC	CASSLAGGGSYEQYF
-	-	TRBJ2-7	TRBV6-1	TGTGCCAGCAGTGAAGCGGGATCTACCTACGAGCAGTACTTC	CASSEAGSTYEQYF
TRBD1	-	TRBJ1-2	TRBV19	TGTGCCAGTAGGGGCTCCGGGACAGGAGTGTCTCTGGATGGCTACACCTTC	CASRGSGTGVSLDGYTF
-	-	TRBJ2-5	TRBV20-1	TGCAGTGCGAACCAAGAGACCCAGTACTTC	CSANQETQYF
-	-	TRBJ1-1	TRBV19	TGTGCCAGTAATAGTGTGGGTATGAACACTGAAGCTTTCTTT	CASNSVGMNTEAFF
TRBD1	-	TRBJ2-7	TRBV4-2	TGTGCCAGCAGCCGCTCCGGGACAGGAGGGTCCTACGAGCAGTACTTC	CASSRSGTGGSYEQYF
TRBD2	once	TRBJ2-1	TRBV29-1	TGCAGCATTCTTAGCGGGATCCCCTACAATGAGCAGTTCTTC	CSILSGIPYNEQFF
TRBD1	-	TRBJ1-2	TRBV9	TGTGCCAGCAAGGGACAGGGAGGAGGACGGGAGGGCTACACCTTC	CASKGQGGGREGYTF
-	-	TRBJ2-5	TRBV18	TGTGCCAGCTCACCACCAGGTGGGAGAGGGGAGACCCAGTACTTC	CASSPPGGRGETQYF
TRBD1	-	TRBJ1-5	TRBV5-1	TGCGCCAGCAGCTTGACGGGACAGAACAATCAGCCCCAGCATTTT	CASSLTGQNNQPQHF
-	-	TRBJ1-2	TRBV7-2	TGTGCCAGCAGCCGATCGACAGGTCCTAACTATGGCTACACCTTC	CASSRSTGPNYGYTF
TRBD2	once	TRBJ2-7	TRBV15	TGTGCCACCAGCGCCGGCGGCGGGGGGGCCTACGAGCAGTACTTC	CATSAGGGGAYEQYF
TRBD2	-	TRBJ2-7	TRBV2	TGTGCCAGCGGAAGTGCAGCGGGGAAGATCTCCTACGAGCAGTACTTC	CASGSAAGKISYEQYF
-	few	TRBJ2-1	TRBV18	TGTGCCAGCTCACCACCAGGTCCTCAGCAGTTCTTC	CASSPPGPQQFF
-	-	TRBJ2-7	TRBV7-2	TGTGCCAGCAGCTTAAGGGGCGGGGCTAGCTCCTACGAGCAGTACTTC	CASSLRGGASSYEQYF
TRBD1	-	TRBJ2-3	TRBV23-1	TGCGCCAGCAGTCATCCTGACAGGGCCTGCACAGATACGCAGTATTTT	CASSHPDRACTDTQYF
TRBD2	once	TRBJ2-7	TRBV7-9	TGTGCCAGCAGCAGGGGACTAGCGGAGGCTCCATACGAGCAGTACTTC	CASSRGLAEAPYEQYF
-	few	TRBJ2-7	TRBV28	TGTGCCAGCAGGGAGACAGGCACTACCTACGAGCAGTACTTC	CASRETGTTYEQYF
-	-	TRBJ1-1	TRBV2	TGTGCCAGCAGGCTGACCCGGGTGAACACTGAAGCTTTCTTT	CASRLTRVNTEAFF